These 27 T cell receptor beta chains share one sample of origin, sequenced in a study of early T cells in non-severe SARS-CoV-2 infection. MiXCR was run by TCRdb on the 5' RACE reads, yielding one entry per CDR3 protein. The repertoire holds approximately 77,000 distinct CDR3 sequences, with roughly a sixth as singletons. The sample was whole blood. The receptors here all came from an adult who was a healthcare worker with PCR-confirmed SARS-CoV-2 infection or an uninfected control (not recorded which).

This clonotype occurred many times. V is TRBV7-2 and J is TRBJ2-3, with TRBD2 matching 7 bases. CDR1 SGHTA and CDR2 FQGNSA come from the germline V gene. V was clipped by 1 base and J by 5 bases; unmatched bases: 6. The length of the CDR3 is 15 residues. CDR3 in DNA: TGTGCCAGCAGCTTAGACGGGAGGAGTGTAGATACGCAGTATTTT. Protein sequence: CASSLDGRSVDTQYF.

This clonotype was observed many times. The chain combines TRBV27 with TRBJ2-7; 12 bases agree with TRBD2. The V gene's germline CDR1 is MNHEY and CDR2 SMNVEV (reference sequence). This CDR3 contains 15 residues. After removal of 8 bases from V and 4 bases from J, the junction contained 9 bases not matched to a gene. CDR3 in DNA: TGTGCCAGCCGCTCCGGACTAGCGGGGTTATACGAGCAGTACTTC. It yields the protein CASRSGLAGLYEQYF.

There are many counts of this clonotype. The chain uses TRBV28 and TRBJ1-1; D is perhaps TRBD1 (5 bases). Germline loops: CDR1 MDHEN, CDR2 SYDVKM. This CDR3 has 16 residues. The ends were cut back, 6 bases at V and 3 bases at J, with 20 bases in the middle. The DNA for the CDR3 is TGTGCCAGCAGCCGCCCGCGGGGGAGAGAGGACACTGAAGCTTTCTTT. Its translation: CASSRPRGREDTEAFF.

Only a few counts were recorded for this clonotype. The chain recombines TRBV5-1 with TRBJ2-1; D is perhaps TRBD2 (7 bases). This CDR3 contains 17 residues. Per germline, CDR1 SGHRS and CDR2 YFSETQ. Trimming left V 4 bases short and J 8 bases short, with 25 bases between. The CDR3 bases are TGCGCCAGCAGCGGGAAAATCGGGGGCGGGAGAGTTGATGAGCAGTTCTTC. Protein product: CASSGKIGGGRVDEQFF.

This clonotype was counted only a few times. This chain uses TRBV6-1 with TRBJ2-3, with TRBD2 as a possible D gene (7 bases). Germline CDR1 reads MNHNS; CDR2 reads SASEGT. V was pared by 6 bases and J by 4 bases, with 17 bases between. CDR3 length: 15 residues. The CDR3 DNA is TGTGCCAGCAGAAGGAGGGCGGGGGCCCCAGATACGCAGTATTTT. Translated: CASRRRAGAPDTQYF.

V gene TRBV4-3 combines with J gene TRBJ2-5; D is uncertain. The V gene's germline CDR1 is LGHNA and CDR2 YSLEER. Trimming pared 0 bases from V and 4 bases from J, leaving 12 bases between. The CDR3 consists of 15 residues. The CDR3 loop is CASSQDAPPGETQYF. CDR3 in DNA: TGCGCCAGCAGCCAAGATGCCCCACCGGGAGAGACCCAGTACTTC.

The rearrangement uses TRBV7-6 and TRBJ2-7; 9 bases map to TRBD1. Unmatched junction bases numbered 10, after V lost 5 bases and J lost 5 bases. Germline-derived CDR1 and CDR2 are SGHVS and FNYEAQ. The CDR3 is 15 residues long. CDR3 nucleotide sequence: TGTGCCAGCAGCACCTTACAGGGGGCGAAGAACGAGCAGTACTTC. It specifies CASSTLQGAKNEQYF.

This clonotype has a handful of counts. CDR3 sequence (DNA): TGTGCCAGCAGTTTGACTTCATACAATGAGCAGTTCTTC. Protein sequence: CASSLTSYNEQFF. The chain links TRBV28 to TRBJ2-1; D gene ambiguous. The length of the CDR3 is 13 residues. Trimming took 3 bases from V and 4 from J, leaving 7 bases between them. Germline CDR1 MDHEN, CDR2 SYDVKM.

V gene TRBV9 combines with J gene TRBJ1-6; D is ambiguous. Germline V gives CDR1 SGDLS, CDR2 YYNGEE. The CDR3 extends over 17 amino acids. V was trimmed by 1 base and J by 7 bases, leaving 18 bases between them. The CDR3, as DNA: TGTGCCAGCAGCGTACACCCAGGCAGAGGCGCCAATTCACCCCTCCACTTT. This encodes CASSVHPGRGANSPLHF. The full variable domain, with the rest looked up from reference TRBV9 and TRBJ1-6, is DSGVTQTPKHLITATGQRVTLRCSPRSGDLSVYWYQQSLDQGLQFLIQYYNGEERAKGNILERFSAQQFPDLHSELNLSSLELGDSALYFCASSVHPGRGANSPLHFGNGTRLTVT.

This clonotype showed up just a few times. The genes are TRBV29-1 and TRBJ2-2; D unresolved. Trimming pared 7 bases from V and 0 bases from J, leaving 3 bases between. The germline V gene encodes CDR1 SQVTM and CDR2 ANQGSEA. The length of the CDR3 is 11 residues. The CDR3 DNA sequence: TGCAGCGGTTCGAACACCGGGGAGCTGTTTTTT. Amino acids: CSGSNTGELFF.

The V gene is TRBV11-2, the J gene TRBJ2-5; the D gene could be TRBD1 or TRBD2 (5 bases each). CDR3 length: 15 residues. The V gene lost 2 bases and the J gene lost 7 bases, with 17 bases spanning the gap. Germline CDR1 is SGHAT and CDR2 is FQNNGV. CDR3 DNA: TGTGCCAGCAGCTTAACCGGGACCGGTCCAGGGACCCAGTACTTC. Its translation: CASSLTGTGPGTQYF.

In this sample, this clonotype turned up a few times. The chain combines TRBV7-9 with TRBJ2-5; perhaps TRBD2 as D (5 bases). Trimming shortened V by 6 bases and J by 4 bases, and 12 bases separated the two germline ends. The CDR3 has 13 amino acids. Germline V CDR1 and CDR2: SEHNR, FQNEAQ (reference sequence). CDR3 in amino acids: CASRTRERETQYF. DNA for the CDR3: TGTGCCAGCAGAACTAGGGAAAGAGAGACCCAGTACTTC.

This clonotype was seen only a few times. The rearrangement links TRBV30 to TRBJ2-7; maybe TRBD2 (6 bases). Deletions cut 4 bases from V and 3 bases from J, with 13 bases between. Germline V CDR1 and CDR2: GTSNPN, SVGIG (reference sequence). CDR3 length equals 13 residues. The CDR3 region has the DNA TGTGCCTGGACCCTCGGGGGTAACTACGAGCAGTACTTC. Its translation is CAWTLGGNYEQYF.

This clonotype was observed many times. The J gene is TRBJ1-5, the V gene TRBV19; D is ambiguous. The CDR3 runs 15 residues. V was cut by 3 bases and J by 6 bases, with 15 bases left in between. Germline V lookup: CDR1 LNHDA, CDR2 SQIVND (reference sequence). DNA of the CDR3: TGTGCCAGTAGTATGTCTCCGGGGTCGGGTCAGCCCCAGCATTTT. Protein sequence: CASSMSPGSGQPQHF.

This sequence joins TRBV24-1 and TRBJ2-1; TRBD2 matches at 8 bases. Germline CDR1 reads KGHDR; CDR2 reads SFDVKD. V lost 0 bases, J lost 7 bases, and 4 bases stayed unmatched. The CDR3 has 15 amino acids. CDR3 sequence reads: CATSDLQGLVNEQFF. Here the CDR3 DNA reads TGTGCCACCAGTGATTTGCAGGGACTAGTGAATGAGCAGTTCTTC.

This clonotype was recorded once. The chain joins TRBV9 to TRBJ1-1; no firm D call. Germline CDR1 is SGDLS and CDR2 is YYNGEE. V was pared by 0 bases and J by 0 bases, with 6 bases between. The CDR3 has 14 residues. The CDR3, as DNA: TGTGCCAGCAGCGTAGGGTTAATGAACACTGAAGCTTTCTTT. Translation: CASSVGLMNTEAFF.

The chain employs TRBV29-1 and TRBJ2-5; 11 bases line up with TRBD1. The J segment lost 5 bases and the V segment lost 7 bases, leaving 9 bases of the junction unmatched. The length of the CDR3 is 14 residues. Looked up from germline, CDR1 is SQVTM and CDR2 is ANQGSEA. The CDR3 reads CSADGTGGMETQYF. As DNA, the CDR3 is TGCAGCGCAGACGGGACAGGGGGAATGGAGACCCAGTACTTC.

In this sample, this clonotype turned up a few times. The chain links TRBV5-1 to TRBJ2-5, with TRBD2 matching over 7 bases. The trim removed 4 bases at V and 5 bases at J, leaving 11 bases unmatched. Germline CDR1 reads SGHRS; CDR2 reads YFSETQ. This CDR3 has 15 amino acids. This CDR3 is CASSPLIAGDETQYF. The CDR3 DNA reads TGCGCCAGCAGCCCCCTGATAGCGGGCGATGAGACCCAGTACTTC.

The chain uses TRBV3-1 and TRBJ2-1, with 7 bases that match TRBD2. In germline, CDR1 is LGHDT, CDR2 YNNKEL (reference sequence). The CDR3 is 15 residues long. Germline trimming cut 6 bases from V and 0 bases from J; bases unmatched to any gene: 5. The CDR3 is CASSRGGSSYNEQFF. The CDR3 bases are TGTGCCAGCAGTCGGGGCGGGAGCTCCTACAATGAGCAGTTCTTC.

This clonotype was observed a handful of times. The V call is TRBV6-6, the J call TRBJ1-1, with D possibly TRBD1 on 5 matching bases. Germline CDR1 is MNHNY and CDR2 is SVGAGI (reference sequence). The CDR3 runs 11 residues. With 5 bases removed from V and 11 bases from J, the gap between germline ends came to 12 bases. As DNA, the CDR3 is TGTGCCAGCAGTCCCCAACCAGGGGCTTTCTTT. It specifies CASSPQPGAFF.

The sample holds a few counts of this clonotype. CDR3 sequence reads: CASRTPPGLAGGRSYEQYF. The CDR3, as DNA: TGTGCCAGCAGGACGCCCCCGGGACTAGCGGGGGGCCGGTCCTACGAGCAGTACTTC. This chain connects TRBV6-2 or TRBV6-3 to TRBJ2-7; 15 bases are shared with TRBD2. The V gene's germline CDR1 is MNHEY and CDR2 SVGEGT. The length of the CDR3 is 19 residues. With V trimmed by 6 bases and J by 1 base, 13 bases remained unmatched.

This clonotype turned up a few times. The rearrangement links TRBV29-1 to TRBJ1-2; TRBD1 matches at 7 bases. V lost 3 bases, J lost 2 bases, and 6 bases stayed unmatched. The CDR3 is 14 residues long. Per germline, CDR1 SQVTM and CDR2 ANQGSEA. This CDR3 reads CSVDRVTGNYGYTF. CDR3 DNA: TGCAGCGTTGACCGCGTGACAGGGAACTATGGCTACACCTTC.

This clonotype was counted between two and nine times. V is TRBV29-1 and J is TRBJ2-7; D not certain. Per the germline V gene, CDR1 is SQVTM and CDR2 is ANQGSEA. Trimming stripped 7 bases from V and 0 bases from J, with 13 bases between. The CDR3 is made up of 13 amino acids. In DNA form, the CDR3 reads TGCAGCGCCCGCGGCCCGGCCTCCTACGAGCAGTACTTC. It is translated as CSARGPASYEQYF.

There are a few counts of this clonotype. The chain employs TRBV5-1 and TRBJ2-1; 14 bases are a match to TRBD2. The ends lost 7 bases at V and 10 bases at J; junction bases unmatched: 10. This CDR3 comprises 15 residues. CDR1 SGHRS and CDR2 YFSETQ come from the germline V gene. CDR3 in DNA: TGCGCCAGCTTCAAGGGACTAGCGGGGGCACGCGAGCAGTTCTTC. Protein sequence: CASFKGLAGAREQFF.

V and J are TRBV5-1 and TRBJ2-3; weak D call: TRBD2 (6 bases). The CDR3 is 13 amino acids. Trimming shortened V by 8 bases and J by 6 bases, and 16 bases separated the two germline ends. Germline V gives CDR1 SGHRS, CDR2 YFSETQ. CDR3 residues: CASGDFLVDTQYF. For the CDR3, the DNA is TGCGCCAGTGGGGACTTTCTCGTTGATACGCAGTATTTT.

This clonotype was found many times. This sequence joins TRBV28 and TRBJ1-2; tentative D call: TRBD1 (5 bases). Germline V CDR1 and CDR2: MDHEN, SYDVKM. The V end was cut by 2 bases, the J end by 4 bases, with 11 bases between. This CDR3 is 14 amino acids long. CDR3 nucleotides: TGTGCCAGCAGTTTAAGCGACAGACTCTATGGCTACACCTTC. Protein: CASSLSDRLYGYTF.

This clonotype was counted a few times. The chain is built from TRBV28 and TRBJ1-2; possible D gene TRBD1, 5 bases. CDR3 length equals 13 residues. Trimming took off 9 bases at V and 2 bases at J, with 13 bases between the two ends. In germline, CDR1 is MDHEN, CDR2 SYDVKM. The CDR3 coding sequence is TGTGCCAGTAGGGGCGGGACCAACTATGGCTACACCTTC. It codes for CASRGGTNYGYTF.